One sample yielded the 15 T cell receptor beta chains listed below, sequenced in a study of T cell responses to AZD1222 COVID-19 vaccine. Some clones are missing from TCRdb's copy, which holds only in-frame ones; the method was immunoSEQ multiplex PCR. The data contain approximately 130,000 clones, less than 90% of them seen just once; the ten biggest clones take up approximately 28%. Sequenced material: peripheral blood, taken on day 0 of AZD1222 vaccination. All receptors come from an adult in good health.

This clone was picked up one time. The CDR3 DNA follows: TGTGCCAGCAGCCAAGAGGGGTCTCTATGGGGCTACACCTTC. As protein: CASSQEGSLWGYTF. This chain joins TRBV3-1 (or the pseudogene TRBV3-2) and TRBJ1-2; unclear D gene. The V end lost 0 bases, the J end lost 8 bases, and 13 bases lay between the germline ends. The CDR3 extends over 14 amino acids. CDR1 and CDR2 from the germline V gene are LGHDT and YNNKEL (reference sequence).

The CDR3 DNA sequence: TGTGCCAGCAGCGATGAGGGGAGAGGTCCGTTCTTC. Translated: CASSDEGRGPFF. V usage is TRBV3-1 (or the pseudogene TRBV3-2) and J usage is TRBJ2-1; TRBD1 or TRBD2 may be the D gene (5 bases each). The V and J ends lost 5 bases and 15 bases respectively, with 17 bases between them. The CDR3 is 12 amino acids. Looked up from germline, CDR1 is LGHDT and CDR2 is YNNKEL (reference sequence).

The CDR3 DNA follows: TGTGCCAGCAGCTTGGGGCAGGGGTTGGGGGAGCAGTACTTC. Protein product: CASSLGQGLGEQYF. The rearrangement uses TRBV5-6 and TRBJ2-7; D is perhaps TRBD1 (6 bases). Trimming cost V 0 bases and J 7 bases, with 14 bases left between them. CDR1 is SGHDT, CDR2 YYEEEE, per germline. The CDR3 extends over 14 amino acids. The full variable domain, its missing parts supplied by reference TRBV5-6 and TRBJ2-7, is DAGVTQSPTHLIKTRGQQVTLRCSPKSGHDTVSWYQQALGQGPQFIFQYYEEEERQRGNFPDRFSGHQFPNYSSELNVNALLLGDSALYLCASSLGQGLGEQYFGPGTRLTVT.

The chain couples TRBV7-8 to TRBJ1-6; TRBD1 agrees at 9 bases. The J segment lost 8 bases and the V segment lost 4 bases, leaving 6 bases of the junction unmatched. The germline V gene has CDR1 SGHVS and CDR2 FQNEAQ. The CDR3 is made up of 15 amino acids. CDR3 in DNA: TGTGCCAGCAGCTCACCGGGACAGGGTTATTCACCCCTCCACTTT. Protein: CASSSPGQGYSPLHF. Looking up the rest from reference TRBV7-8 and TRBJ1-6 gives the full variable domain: GAGVSQSPRYKVAKRGQDVALRCDPISGHVSLFWYQQALGQGPEFLTYFQNEAQLDKSGLPSDRFFAERPEGSVSTLKIQRTQQEDSAVYLCASSSPGQGYSPLHFGNGTRLTVT.

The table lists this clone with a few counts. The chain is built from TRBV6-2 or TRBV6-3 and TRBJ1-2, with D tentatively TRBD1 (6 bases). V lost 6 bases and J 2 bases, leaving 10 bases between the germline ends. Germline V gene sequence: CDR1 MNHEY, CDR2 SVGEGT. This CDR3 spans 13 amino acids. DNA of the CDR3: TGTGCCAGCAGCATCGGGACAAACTATGGCTACACCTTC. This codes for CASSIGTNYGYTF.

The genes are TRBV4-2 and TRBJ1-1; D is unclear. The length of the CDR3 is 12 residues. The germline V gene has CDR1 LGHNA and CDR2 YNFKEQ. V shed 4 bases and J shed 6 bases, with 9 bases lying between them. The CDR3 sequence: CASSLFGAEAFF. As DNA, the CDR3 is TGTGCCAGCAGCCTCTTCGGGGCTGAAGCTTTCTTT.

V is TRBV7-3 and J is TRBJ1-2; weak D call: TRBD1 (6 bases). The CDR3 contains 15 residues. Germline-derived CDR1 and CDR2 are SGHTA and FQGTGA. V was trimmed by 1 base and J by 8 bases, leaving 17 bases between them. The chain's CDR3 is CASSLIGGRGLGYTF. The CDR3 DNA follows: TGTGCCAGCAGCTTAATTGGGGGCAGGGGTTTAGGCTACACCTTC. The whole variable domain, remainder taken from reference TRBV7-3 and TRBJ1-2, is GAGVSQTPSNKVTEKGKYVELRCDPISGHTALYWYRQSLGQGPEFLIYFQGTGAADDSGLPNDRFFAVRPEGSVSTLKIQRTERGDSAVYLCASSLIGGRGLGYTFGSGTRLTVV.

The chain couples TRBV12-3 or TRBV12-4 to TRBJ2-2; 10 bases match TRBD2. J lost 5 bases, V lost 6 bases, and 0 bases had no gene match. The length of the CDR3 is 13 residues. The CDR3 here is CASRTSGTGELFF. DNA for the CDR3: TGTGCCAGCAGGACTAGCGGGACCGGGGAGCTGTTTTTT.

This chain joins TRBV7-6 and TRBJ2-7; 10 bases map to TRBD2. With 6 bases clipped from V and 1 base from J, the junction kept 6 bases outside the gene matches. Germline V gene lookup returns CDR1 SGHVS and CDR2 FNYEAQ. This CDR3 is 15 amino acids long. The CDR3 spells CASSLTSGSSYEQYF. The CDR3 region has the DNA TGTGCCAGCAGTTTGACTAGCGGGTCGTCCTACGAGCAGTACTTC.

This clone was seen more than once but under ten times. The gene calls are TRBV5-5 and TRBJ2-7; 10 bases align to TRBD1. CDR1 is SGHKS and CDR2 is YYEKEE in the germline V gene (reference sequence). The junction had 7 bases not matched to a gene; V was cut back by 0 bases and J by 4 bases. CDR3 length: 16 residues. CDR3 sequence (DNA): TGTGCCAGCAGCTTGGCCGGGACAGGGGACCATTACGAGCAGTACTTC. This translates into CASSLAGTGDHYEQYF.

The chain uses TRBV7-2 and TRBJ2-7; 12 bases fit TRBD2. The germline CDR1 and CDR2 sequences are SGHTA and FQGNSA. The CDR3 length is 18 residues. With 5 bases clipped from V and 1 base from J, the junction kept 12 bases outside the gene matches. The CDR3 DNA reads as TGTGCCAGCAGCCCCGCAACGGGACTAGCGGGTTATTCCTACGAGCAGTACTTC. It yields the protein CASSPATGLAGYSYEQYF.

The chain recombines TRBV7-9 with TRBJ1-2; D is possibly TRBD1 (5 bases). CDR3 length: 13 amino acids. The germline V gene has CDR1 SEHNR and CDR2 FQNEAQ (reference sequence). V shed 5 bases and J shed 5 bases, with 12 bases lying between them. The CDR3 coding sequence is TGTGCCAGCAGCCGCCTTCAGGGTTATGGCTACACCTTC. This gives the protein CASSRLQGYGYTF.

CDR3 sequence reads: CSVNTDTNTEAFF. The CDR3 bases are TGCAGCGTAAATACAGATACGAACACTGAAGCTTTCTTT. V gene TRBV29-1 combines with J gene TRBJ1-1; no firm D call. The CDR3 spans 13 residues. Trimming took 6 bases from V and 1 from J, leaving 12 bases between them. CDR1 SQVTM and CDR2 ANQGSEA come from the germline V gene.

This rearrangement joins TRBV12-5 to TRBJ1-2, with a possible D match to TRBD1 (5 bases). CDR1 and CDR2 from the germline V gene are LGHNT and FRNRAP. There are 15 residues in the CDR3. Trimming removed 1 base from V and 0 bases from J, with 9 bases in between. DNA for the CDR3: TGTGCTAGTGGTTTGGCCGGGACCACTAACTATGGCTACACCTTC. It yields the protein CASGLAGTTNYGYTF. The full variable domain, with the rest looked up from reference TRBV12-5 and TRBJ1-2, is DARVTQTPRHKVTEMGQEVTMRCQPILGHNTVFWYRQTMMQGLELLAYFRNRAPLDDSGMPKDRFSAEMPDATLATLKIQPSEPRDSAVYFCASGLAGTTNYGYTFGSGTRLTVV.

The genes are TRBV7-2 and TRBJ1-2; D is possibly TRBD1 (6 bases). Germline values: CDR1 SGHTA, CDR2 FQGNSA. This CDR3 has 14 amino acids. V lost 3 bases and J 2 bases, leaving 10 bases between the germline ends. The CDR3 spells CASSFRTDNYGYTF. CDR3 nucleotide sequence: TGTGCCAGCAGCTTCCGGACAGACAACTATGGCTACACCTTC.